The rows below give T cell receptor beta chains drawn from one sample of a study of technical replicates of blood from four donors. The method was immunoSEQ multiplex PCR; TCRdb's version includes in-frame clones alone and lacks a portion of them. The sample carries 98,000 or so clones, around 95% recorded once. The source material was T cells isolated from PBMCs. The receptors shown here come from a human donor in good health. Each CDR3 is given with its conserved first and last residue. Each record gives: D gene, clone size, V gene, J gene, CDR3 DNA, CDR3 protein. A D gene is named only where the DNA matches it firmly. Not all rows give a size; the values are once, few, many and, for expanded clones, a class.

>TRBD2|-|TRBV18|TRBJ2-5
TGTGCCAGCTCACCGGCTGGACTAGCTGGTGAGACCCAGTACTTC
CASSPAGLAGETQYF
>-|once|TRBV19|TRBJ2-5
TGTGCCAGTAGTAAGGCGGGGGCGTCCCCGAAAGAGACCCAGTACTTC
CASSKAGASPKETQYF
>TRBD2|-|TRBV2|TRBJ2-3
TGTGCCAGCAGTGTCCATATGGGGGGGGTAAGCACAGATACGCAGTATTTT
CASSVHMGGVSTDTQYF
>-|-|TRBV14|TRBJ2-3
TGTGCCAGCAGCGGAGGCCTGTTTAGCACAGATACGCAGTATTTT
CASSGGLFSTDTQYF
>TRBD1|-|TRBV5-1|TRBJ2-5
TGCGCCAGCAGCTTGGGCCCGGGACAGGGGGAAGAGACCCAGTACTTC
CASSLGPGQGEETQYF
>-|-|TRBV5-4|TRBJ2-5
TGTGCCGGGGAGACCCCCGGGGAGGAGACCCAGTACTTC
CAGETPGEETQYF
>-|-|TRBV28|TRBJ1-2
TGTGCCAGCAGTTCCCCCCCGGCAGGGGAGAACGGCTACACCTTC
CASSSPPAGENGYTF
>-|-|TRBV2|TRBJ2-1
TGTGCCAGCAGTGAACAACTTCAAAGCTCCTACAATGAGCAGTTCTTC
CASSEQLQSSYNEQFF
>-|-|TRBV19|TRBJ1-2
TGTGCCAGTAGTATGGCAGGGTTTTATGGCTACACCTTC
CASSMAGFYGYTF
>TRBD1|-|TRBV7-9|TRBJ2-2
TGTGCCAGCAGCTTAGAAGGGGGCGCCGTCGGGGAGCTGTTTTTT
CASSLEGGAVGELFF
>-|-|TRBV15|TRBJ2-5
TGTGCCACCAGCTCAGGGGCGAATCTCCTCCAAGAGACCCAGTACTTC
CATSSGANLLQETQYF
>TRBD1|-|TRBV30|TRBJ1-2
TGTGCCTGGAGTGTAGGACAGGGCGCCTATGGCTACACCTTC
CAWSVGQGAYGYTF
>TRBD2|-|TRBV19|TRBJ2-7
TGTGCCAGTAAAACTAGCGGGAGGGCCAGGGAAATTTACGAGCAGTACTTC
CASKTSGRAREIYEQYF
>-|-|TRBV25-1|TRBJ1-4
TGTGCCAGCAGGGTTGGGGGGACGGCTGAAAAACTGTTTTTT
CASRVGGTAEKLFF
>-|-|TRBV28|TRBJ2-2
TGTGCCAGCCAAAGTTCGGGGAACACCGGGGAGCTGTTTTTT
CASQSSGNTGELFF
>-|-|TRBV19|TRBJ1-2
TGTGCCAGCACCCGGCGGCAGGGTGGGTATGGCTACACCTTC
CASTRRQGGYGYTF
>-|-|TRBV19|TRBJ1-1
TGTGCCAGTAGTATAGCTCGAGGAGGGAAAGCTTTCTTT
CASSIARGGKAFF
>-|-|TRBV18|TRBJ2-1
TGTGCCAGCTCACCACCGACAGGCCCAGACAATGAGCAGTTCTTC
CASSPPTGPDNEQFF
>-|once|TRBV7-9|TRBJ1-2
TGTGCCAGCATCCTAACTGGGGGCAGCAACTATGGCTACACCTTC
CASILTGGSNYGYTF
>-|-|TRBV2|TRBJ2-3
TGTGCCGGGCGTAATACGCAGTATTTT
CAGRNTQYF
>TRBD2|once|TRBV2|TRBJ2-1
TGTGCCAGCAAAGCTAGCGGGAGCCCCTACAATGAGCAGTTCTTC
CASKASGSPYNEQFF
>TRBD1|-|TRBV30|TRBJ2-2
TGTGCCCAGACGACAGGGGCGAACACCGGGGAGCTGTTTTTT
CAQTTGANTGELFF
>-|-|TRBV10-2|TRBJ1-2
TGCGCCAGCAGTGAGTCAGGGGTTAAGGGCTACACCTTC
CASSESGVKGYTF
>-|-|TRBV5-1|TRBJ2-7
TGCGCCAGCAGCTTGGTGACAGTTAGCTACGAGCAGTACTTC
CASSLVTVSYEQYF
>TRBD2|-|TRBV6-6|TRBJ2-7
TGTGCCAGCAGTCGACTAGCGGGAAGCTACGAGCAGTACTTC
CASSRLAGSYEQYF
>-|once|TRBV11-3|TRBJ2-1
TGTGCCAGCAGTAGGGGGGGACGTAATTATGGTGAGCAGTTCTTC
CASSRGGRNYGEQFF
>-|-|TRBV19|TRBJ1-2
TGTGCCAGTACCTCCATGGACAGAAACTATGGCTACACCTTC
CASTSMDRNYGYTF
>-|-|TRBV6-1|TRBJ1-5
TGTGCCAGCGGGGGGGCGGTGAATAGCAATCAGCCCCAGCATTTT
CASGGAVNSNQPQHF
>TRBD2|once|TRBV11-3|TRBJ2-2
TGTGCCAGCAGGAATCCTTCTAGCGGAGAGAACACCGGGGAGCTGTTTTTT
CASRNPSSGENTGELFF
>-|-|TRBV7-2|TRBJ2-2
TGTGCCAGCAGCCTACCGAGGTCGACTCTGAACACCGGGGAGCTGTTTTTT
CASSLPRSTLNTGELFF
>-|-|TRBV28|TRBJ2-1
TGTGCCAGCAGTTTAGCGGCCAGCCTTAGAGAGCAGTTCTTC
CASSLAASLREQFF
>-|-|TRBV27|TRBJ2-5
TGTGCCAGCAGTTTATCGGGCCCCGGGACCCAGTACTTC
CASSLSGPGTQYF
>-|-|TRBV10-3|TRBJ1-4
TGTGCCATCAGTGAAGCAGGGAGGAATGAAAAACTGTTTTTT
CAISEAGRNEKLFF
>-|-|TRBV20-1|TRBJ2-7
TGCAGTGCAGCTAACTACGAGCAGTACTTC
CSAANYEQYF
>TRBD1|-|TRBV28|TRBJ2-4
TGTGCCAGCAGCTCAATGGGACAGTCGGACATTCAGTACTTC
CASSSMGQSDIQYF
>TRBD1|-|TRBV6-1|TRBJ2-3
TGTGCCAGCAAGTCAGGGGGATACACAGATACGCAGTATTTT
CASKSGGYTDTQYF
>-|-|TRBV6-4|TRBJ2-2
TGTGCCAGCAGTGAAGGACGGGGCACCGGGGAGCTGTTTTTT
CASSEGRGTGELFF
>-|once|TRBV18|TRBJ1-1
TGTGCCAGCTCACCACTTGAACAGTGGGACACTGAAGCTTTCTTT
CASSPLEQWDTEAFF
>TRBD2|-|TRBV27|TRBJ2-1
TGTGCCAGCAGACCAGGGACTAGCGGGCGGAATGAGCAGTTCTTC
CASRPGTSGRNEQFF
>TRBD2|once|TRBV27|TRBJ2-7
TGTGCCAGCAGTTTCTCTACTAGCGGGAGCGAGCAGTACTTC
CASSFSTSGSEQYF
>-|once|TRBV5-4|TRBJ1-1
TGTGCCAGCAGCTTGGCCGGGGTCCTTATGAACACTGAAGCTTTCTTT
CASSLAGVLMNTEAFF
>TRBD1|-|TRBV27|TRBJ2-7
TGTGCCAGCAGCAGTTTCGGAGTGGACAGGGGAACGTACGAGCAGTACTTC
CASSSFGVDRGTYEQYF
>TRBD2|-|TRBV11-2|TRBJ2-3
TGTGCCAGCAGCGTGGGACTAGCGGGAGGGCGGGTAGATACGCAGTATTTT
CASSVGLAGGRVDTQYF
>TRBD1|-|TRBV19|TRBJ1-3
TGTGCCAGTACAAGGGGGCCCTCCTCTCTCTCTGGAAACACCATATATTTT
CASTRGPSSLSGNTIYF
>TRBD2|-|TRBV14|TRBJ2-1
TGTGCCAGCAGCCAAGCCGGGACTAGCGGGAGGGCCCTCAGGAATGAGCAGTTCTTC
CASSQAGTSGRALRNEQFF
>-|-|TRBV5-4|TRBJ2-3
TGTGCCAGCAGCCCCGCAGGTCCCGGAGATACGCAGTATTTT
CASSPAGPGDTQYF
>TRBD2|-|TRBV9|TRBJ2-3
TGTGCCAGCAGCGTAGTGGAGCGGGGGGTTGCAGATACGCAGTATTTT
CASSVVERGVADTQYF
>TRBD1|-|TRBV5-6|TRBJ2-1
TGTGCCAGCAGCTTGGCAGGGGGCGCGGGGTCCTACAATGAGCAGTTCTTC
CASSLAGGAGSYNEQFF
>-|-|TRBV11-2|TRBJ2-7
TGTGCCAGCAGCTTAGAAGGGAAGCGGGCGTACGAGCAGTACTTC
CASSLEGKRAYEQYF
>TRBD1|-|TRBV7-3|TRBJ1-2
TGTGCCAGCAGTCCACAGGGGATGCCCCTCTATGGCTACACCTTC
CASSPQGMPLYGYTF
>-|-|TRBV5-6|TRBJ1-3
TGTGCCAGCAGGGCCTTCCCCGGGGGAGCGGCTGGAAACACCATATATTTT
CASRAFPGGAAGNTIYF